This TCR beta chain was found in a study of T-cell reconstitution after alpha-beta-depleted transplantation in children. Notes on the study in general: T-cell numbers and diversity one year post-transplant derived largely from freshly generated T cells. The study traced high day-60 TCRbeta diversity in some patients to surviving recipient T cells and thymic progenitors. Expanded clones from the graft, numbering several hundred, reportedly supplied alpha-beta T cells about two months after transplant.

As it was prepared, the TCRbeta library received unique molecular identifiers. TCRdb analysed the PCR reads with MiXCR anew, one entry per CDR3 protein. The table lists about 870,000 distinct CDR3 sequences, around 17% of them singletons. The CDR3 covers 13 residues. Losses at the gene ends were 1 base for V and 3 bases for J; bases not matched to a gene: 1. Germline lookup yields CDR1 SGHRS and CDR2 YFSETQ. This clonotype has only a few counts. Its antigen remains unidentified. The TCR sequence derives from a male patient younger than 18 who had a stem cell transplant for acute lymphoblastic leukemia, so the T cells may come from the graft donor. This rearrangement joins TRBV5-1 to TRBJ2-7, with 7 bases fitting TRBD2. The material sequenced was PBMCs, mostly from graft donor cells, taken 360 days after TCRalphabeta/CD19-depleted stem cell transplant. As DNA, the CDR3 is TGCGCCAGCAGCTTGAAGCGGGACTACGAGCAGTACTTC. Its protein is CASSLKRDYEQYF.